These T cell receptor beta chains were read from a single sample in a study of control samples from healthy donors and cancer patients. Profiled with immunoSEQ multiplex PCR; TCRdb holds only in-frame clones, not every one. The sample comprises approximately 79,000 clones, around nine tenths of which are singletons, and about 7.1% rests with the top ten. The sequenced material came from blood. These receptors were obtained from a middle-aged man in good health. The CDR3 runs from the conserved cysteine through the conserved F or W. A D gene is named only where the DNA matches it firmly. Not every row has a clone size; where given, it reads once, few, many or a size class.

V gene	clone size	D gene	J gene	CDR3 protein	CDR3 DNA
TRBV7-2	NA	NA	TRBJ2-5	CASSLRLTRETQYF	TGTGCCAGCAGCCTAAGACTAACCCGAGAGACCCAGTACTTC
TRBV5-8	NA	NA	TRBJ2-7	CASSNTLGGNEQYF	TGTGCCAGCAGCAATACCCTAGGGGGTAACGAGCAGTACTTC
TRBV24-1	NA	NA	TRBJ2-3	CATSDFTDHSTDTQYF	TGTGCCACCAGTGATTTTACGGACCATAGCACAGATACGCAGTATTTT
TRBV11-3	NA	TRBD1	TRBJ2-3	CASSPTGGKRTDTQYF	TGTGCCAGCAGCCCGACAGGGGGCAAACGCACAGATACGCAGTATTTT
TRBV7-2	NA	NA	TRBJ2-3	CASSSRGGGTQYF	TGTGCCAGCAGCTCAAGAGGGGGGGGTACGCAGTATTTT
TRBV7-2	NA	NA	TRBJ2-4	CASSPQGGALAKNIQYF	TGTGCCAGCAGCCCCCAAGGTGGGGCACTAGCCAAAAACATTCAGTACTTC
TRBV24-1	NA	NA	TRBJ1-2	CATSLGENYGYTF	TGTGCCACCTCCTTGGGGGAGAACTATGGCTACACCTTC
TRBV4-1	NA	NA	TRBJ1-6	CASSLESHHGVNSPLHF	TGCGCCAGCAGCCTCGAGTCACACCACGGAGTAAATTCACCCCTCCACTTT
TRBV6-5	NA	TRBD1	TRBJ2-3	CASRTGQEYTDTQYF	TGTGCCAGCAGGACGGGACAGGAGTACACAGATACGCAGTATTTT
TRBV11-2	NA	TRBD2	TRBJ2-2	CASSLVPSGGARELFF	TGTGCCAGCAGCTTAGTACCTAGCGGGGGGGCACGGGAGCTGTTTTTT
TRBV6-5	NA	NA	TRBJ1-2	CASQGVYGYTF	TGTGCCAGCCAGGGTGTATATGGCTACACCTTC
TRBV18	NA	NA	TRBJ2-1	CASSRRAAEAYNEQFF	TGTGCCAGCTCACGTAGAGCGGCGGAGGCATACAATGAGCAGTTCTTC
TRBV5-1	NA	TRBD2	TRBJ2-3	CASSLALAGATDTQYF	TGCGCCAGCAGCTTGGCCCTAGCGGGGGCTACAGATACGCAGTATTTT
TRBV6-2/TRBV6-3	NA	TRBD2	TRBJ2-3	CASSYLAGAADTQYF	TGTGCCAGCAGTTACCTAGCGGGGGCTGCAGATACGCAGTATTTT
TRBV6-2/TRBV6-3	NA	TRBD1	TRBJ1-4	CASSSLQGAREKLFF	TGTGCCAGCAGTTCGCTACAGGGGGCGCGAGAAAAACTGTTTTTT
TRBV6-5	NA	TRBD1	TRBJ2-7	CASSYSDRTYEQYF	TGTGCCAGCAGTTACTCGGACAGGACCTACGAGCAGTACTTC
TRBV6-5	NA	NA	TRBJ2-7	CASSRAGSSYEQYF	TGTGCCAGCAGTAGGGCGGGTAGCTCCTACGAGCAGTACTTC
TRBV5-4	once	NA	TRBJ1-2	CASSSGRQYGYTF	TGTGCCAGCAGCTCGGGTAGACAGTATGGCTACACCTTC
TRBV5-1	NA	NA	TRBJ1-2	CASSLAGGEGIYGYTF	TGCGCCAGCAGCTTGGCCGGTGGTGAGGGAATCTATGGCTACACCTTC
TRBV15	NA	NA	TRBJ1-2	CATSSVWETSDGYTF	TGTGCCACCAGCAGCGTCTGGGAAACGTCAGATGGCTACACCTTC